The 31 T cell receptor beta chains below come from one sample, sequenced in a study of cytomegalovirus exposure and HLA in healthy donors (dated by TCRdb to 2017 to 2019). The library relied on the immunoSEQ multiplex PCR assay. For the multiplex PCR, a mixture combining 60 forward primers for TCR Vbeta segments and 13 reverse primers for TCR Jbeta segments was used. The source is immuneACCESS, and TCRdb retained only in-frame sequences with V and J called. Part of the clones is not carried over; for the studies checked, unresolved V genes explain less than half of this, and the remainder is unexplained. For this sample there are 150,000 to 200,000 clones; approximately 86% appear just once. The ten largest clones add up to 1.5% to 2% of the sample. Sequencing was carried out using PBMCs. The receptors come from a woman between 18 and 30 years old in good health and CMV-seronegative.

The chain is built from TRBV6-5 and TRBJ2-1; D is ambiguous. This CDR3 has 12 residues. Germline assignment: CDR1 MNHEY and CDR2 SVGAGI. Trimming stripped 8 bases from V and 2 bases from J, with 7 bases between. The CDR3 DNA is TGTGCCAGCCAGGATCCCTACAATGAGCAGTTCTTC. This translates into CASQDPYNEQFF.

V gene TRBV6-5 combines with J gene TRBJ1-1, with TRBD1 identical over 9 bases. CDR1 is MNHEY and CDR2 is SVGAGI in the germline V gene. The ends lost 2 bases at V and 6 bases at J; junction bases unmatched: 4. The CDR3 extends over 14 amino acids. The CDR3: CASSYRDRVPEAFF. Here the CDR3 DNA reads TGTGCCAGCAGTTACCGGGACAGGGTACCTGAAGCTTTCTTT.

The genes are TRBV4-2 and TRBJ2-2, with D possibly matching TRBD2 (6 bases). Germline CDR1 LGHNA, CDR2 YNFKEQ. The CDR3 spans 14 residues. Trimming took off 4 bases at V and 1 base at J, with 7 bases between the two ends. CDR3 in amino acids: CASSPGENTGELFF. The CDR3 DNA sequence: TGTGCCAGCAGCCCGGGAGAGAACACCGGGGAGCTGTTTTTT.

The chain has TRBV19 and TRBJ1-3, with a tentative D call TRBD1 (6 bases). V lost 6 bases to trimming and J lost 0 bases, with 12 bases between them. Germline V gives CDR1 LNHDA, CDR2 SQIVND (reference sequence). The CDR3 has 15 residues. The CDR3 coding sequence is TGTGCCAGTAGGGCCGGACAGTCCTCTGGAAACACCATATATTTT. Residues: CASRAGQSSGNTIYF. The entire variable domain, with the rest obtained from reference TRBV19 and TRBJ1-3, is as follows: DGGITQSPKYLFRKEGQNVTLSCEQNLNHDAMYWYRQDPGQGLRLIYYSQIVNDFQKGDIAEGYSVSREKKESFPLTVTSAQKNPTAFYLCASRAGQSSGNTIYFGEGSWLTVV.

The rearrangement uses TRBV2 and TRBJ1-1; unclear D gene. V lost 4 bases, J lost 1 base, and 7 bases lay in between. CDR1 is SNHLY, CDR2 FYNNEI, per germline. The CDR3 is 13 residues long. The CDR3 is CASSGEENTEAFF. As DNA, the CDR3 is TGTGCCAGCAGTGGCGAAGAGAACACTGAAGCTTTCTTT.

The chain employs TRBV2 and TRBJ2-2; 9 bases map to TRBD1. With 6 bases clipped from V and 4 bases from J, the junction kept 6 bases outside the gene matches. The CDR3 runs 15 residues. Germline CDR1 reads SNHLY; CDR2 reads FYNNEI. DNA for the CDR3: TGTGCCAGCAGGCCGGACAGGGGTGGCACCGGGGAGCTGTTTTTT. As protein: CASRPDRGGTGELFF.

In its sample, this clone was seen a few times. The rearrangement joins TRBV2 to TRBJ1-1; no clear D gene. V was trimmed by 10 bases and J by 2 bases, leaving 14 bases between them. This CDR3 has 13 amino acids. CDR1 is SNHLY and CDR2 is FYNNEI in the germline V gene. CDR3 loop: CAIILRSNTEAFF. CDR3 bases: TGTGCCATCATCTTACGGAGTAACACTGAAGCTTTCTTT.

This chain links TRBV29-1 with TRBJ2-1; no clear D gene. Germline V CDR1 and CDR2: SQVTM, ANQGSEA. This CDR3 contains 16 residues. V dropped 1 base and J dropped 4 bases, with 17 bases sitting between them. CDR3 amino acids: CSVEGAAGGTYNEQFF. CDR3 in DNA: TGCAGCGTTGAAGGGGCAGCAGGTGGAACATACAATGAGCAGTTCTTC.

This chain connects TRBV4-3 to TRBJ2-1; TRBD2 aligns across 7 bases. The V and J ends lost 0 bases and 4 bases, in that order; junction bases with no gene match: 6. Germline CDR1 reads LGHNA; CDR2 reads YSLEER. There are 16 residues in the CDR3. The CDR3 loop reads CASSQERLAEYNEQFF. In DNA, the CDR3 is TGCGCCAGCAGCCAAGAAAGGCTAGCGGAGTACAATGAGCAGTTCTTC.

The J gene is TRBJ2-3, the V gene TRBV27, with 8 bases identical to TRBD2. This CDR3 is built from 16 residues. Looked up from germline, CDR1 is MNHEY and CDR2 is SMNVEV (reference sequence). J gave up 2 bases and V 2 bases, and 6 bases lay outside the gene matches. The CDR3 here is CASSLKAGGSTDTQYF. For the CDR3, the DNA is TGTGCCAGCAGTTTAAAGGCGGGGGGATCCACAGATACGCAGTATTTT.

The chain carries TRBV25-1 and TRBJ2-3; no reliable D call. The germline V gene has CDR1 MGHDK and CDR2 SYGVNS. The V gene lost 1 base and the J gene lost 2 bases, with 4 bases spanning the gap. CDR3 size: 13 residues. This chain's CDR3 is CASSEWATDTQYF. The CDR3 nucleotides are TGTGCCAGCAGTGAATGGGCCACAGATACGCAGTATTTT.

CDR3 protein: CASSKTSGGRTDTQYF. DNA for the CDR3: TGTGCCAGCAGCAAAACTAGCGGGGGACGCACAGATACGCAGTATTTT. The chain uses TRBV13 and TRBJ2-3, with TRBD2 identical over 11 bases. The J segment lost 1 base and the V segment lost 5 bases, leaving 5 bases of the junction unmatched. The germline CDR1 and CDR2 sequences are PRHDT and FYEKMQ (reference sequence). The CDR3 is made up of 16 amino acids.

Worth noting for this clone: Its ends do not fully match the called genes, so a read error is possible. The chain joins TRBV7-9 to TRBJ1-1; D is unresolved. The CDR3 has 13 amino acids. Germline V gives CDR1 SEHNR, CDR2 FQNEAQ (reference sequence). The CDR3 nucleotides read TGTGCCAGCAGCCTCCCCCTGGGCACTGAAGCCTTCTTT. This encodes CASSLPLGTEAFF.

CDR3 coding DNA: TGTGCCAGCAGCTTAGTCGGGCAGGGCCGAGAAAAACTGTTTTTT. Encoded protein: CASSLVGQGREKLFF. This chain links TRBV7-8 with TRBJ1-4; D might be TRBD1 (5 bases). This CDR3 region has 15 residues. Germline V CDR1 and CDR2: SGHVS, FQNEAQ. Trimming took off 1 base at V and 8 bases at J, with 14 bases between the two ends.

Only one count was recorded for this clone. The V call is TRBV11-2, the J call TRBJ1-4; weak D call: TRBD1 (6 bases). CDR3 length equals 16 residues. Looked up from germline, CDR1 is SGHAT and CDR2 is FQNNGV. Trimming removed 6 bases at V and 1 base at J, with 15 bases between. DNA of the CDR3: TGTGCCAGCAGTGCATCGGGGGGCCTAACTAATGAAAAACTGTTTTTT. Residues: CASSASGGLTNEKLFF. The full variable domain, with the rest looked up from reference TRBV11-2 and TRBJ1-4, is EAGVAQSPRYKIIEKRQSVAFWCNPISGHATLYWYQQILGQGPKLLIQFQNNGVVDDSQLPKDRFSAERLKGVDSTLKIQPAKLEDSAVYLCASSASGGLTNEKLFFGSGTQLSVL.

This chain joins TRBV6-1 and TRBJ1-6, with 7 bases fitting TRBD1. The CDR3 is made up of 14 amino acids. From germline, CDR1 is MNHNS and CDR2 SASEGT. V dropped 6 bases and J dropped 7; count of bases not matched to a gene: 6. This CDR3 is CASSAQGENSPLHF. The CDR3, as DNA: TGTGCCAGCAGCGCCCAGGGGGAAAATTCACCCCTCCACTTT.

The gene calls are TRBV19 and TRBJ1-2; 7 bases are a match to TRBD1. The J segment lost 6 bases and the V segment lost 2 bases, leaving 3 bases of the junction unmatched. Germline CDR1 reads LNHDA; CDR2 reads SQIVND (reference sequence). The CDR3 has 13 residues. The CDR3 bases are TGTGCCAGTAGTATATTCACAGGGGATGGCTACACCTTC. Residues: CASSIFTGDGYTF.

This chain connects TRBV19 to TRBJ2-3; 13 nucleotides agree with TRBD2. V gave up 5 bases and J gave up 1 base; unmatched junction bases: 6. Germline V lookup: CDR1 LNHDA, CDR2 SQIVND (reference sequence). There are 17 residues in the CDR3. CDR3 in amino acids: CASSPRTSGSGTDTQYF. DNA of the CDR3: TGTGCCAGTAGTCCCCGGACTAGCGGGAGTGGCACAGATACGCAGTATTTT.

J is TRBJ1-4 and V is TRBV29-1; 7 bases align to TRBD1. There are 12 residues in the CDR3. The V and J ends lost 4 bases and 8 bases, in that order; junction bases with no gene match: 4. The germline V gene has CDR1 SQVTM and CDR2 ANQGSEA. The CDR3 reads CSVGEQGEKLFF. DNA of the CDR3: TGCAGCGTTGGAGAACAGGGGGAAAAACTGTTTTTT.

The rearrangement uses TRBV6-5 and TRBJ1-1; 11 bases align to TRBD1. The CDR3 has 13 residues. CDR1 and CDR2 from the germline V gene are MNHEY and SVGAGI. The junction had 5 bases not matched to a gene; V was cut back by 4 bases and J by 10 bases. CDR3 sequence (DNA): TGTGCCAGCAGTTCGGGGACAGGGGGTGGAGCTTTCTTT. Amino acid sequence: CASSSGTGGGAFF.

The CDR3 coding sequence is TGTGCCAGCAGGAGGTTGGGGGGGCGGGATACGCAGTATTTT. Amino acid sequence: CASRRLGGRDTQYF. The chain combines TRBV6-5 with TRBJ2-3; D is possibly TRBD2 (7 bases). In germline, CDR1 is MNHEY, CDR2 SVGAGI. CDR3 size: 14 residues. The V end was cut by 6 bases, the J end by 6 bases, with 16 bases between.

The chain recombines TRBV10-2 with TRBJ2-5; TRBD1 might be the D (6 bases). Per germline, CDR1 WSHSY and CDR2 SAAADI. Trimming removed 6 bases at V and 4 bases at J, with 18 bases between. The CDR3 covers 15 residues. The CDR3 sequence: CASSLRQGQGETQYF. The DNA for the CDR3 is TGCGCCAGCAGCTTAAGGCAGGGGCAGGGAGAGACCCAGTACTTC.

The chain recombines TRBV5-1 with TRBJ2-7, with D maybe TRBD2 (5 bases). Germline CDR1 is SGHRS and CDR2 is YFSETQ. The V and J ends lost 4 bases and 3 bases respectively, with 11 bases between them. This CDR3 has 13 residues. The CDR3 bases are TGCGCCAGCAGCGGGCCCGGGGTCTACGAGCAGTACTTC. Protein sequence: CASSGPGVYEQYF.

The chain carries TRBV27 and TRBJ1-2; no definite D call. This CDR3 has 15 residues. Trimming removed 0 bases at V and 8 bases at J, with 16 bases between. Germline CDR1 MNHEY, CDR2 SMNVEV (reference sequence). CDR3 nucleotides: TGTGCCAGCAGTTTATCGGCTGGAGGGCTTACCGGCTACACCTTC. It translates to CASSLSAGGLTGYTF.

The genes are TRBV7-9 and TRBJ2-2; 11 bases map to TRBD2. Looked up from germline, CDR1 is SEHNR and CDR2 is FQNEAQ (reference sequence). Unmatched junction bases numbered 8, after V lost 5 bases and J lost 6 bases. This CDR3 has 16 amino acids. The CDR3 DNA is TGTGCCAGCAGCGTACTAGCGGGAGTGTTCCCCGGGGAGCTGTTTTTT. It yields the protein CASSVLAGVFPGELFF.

V is TRBV7-3 and J is TRBJ1-1, with TRBD1 matching over 7 bases. The CDR3 runs 17 residues. V lost 5 bases, J lost 0 bases, and 12 bases stayed unmatched. Germline V gene data show CDR1 as SGHTA and CDR2 as FQGTGA. CDR3 nucleotide sequence: TGTGCCAGCAGCCTGACCGGGACAGCCTTGATGAACACTGAAGCTTTCTTT. This codes for CASSLTGTALMNTEAFF.

The rearrangement uses TRBV27 and TRBJ2-1; 10 bases align to TRBD2. J gave up 6 bases and V 7 bases, and 6 bases lay outside the gene matches. Germline-derived CDR1 and CDR2 are MNHEY and SMNVEV (reference sequence). The CDR3 sequence is 14 residues long. CDR3 residues: CASNPGLARNEQFF. Written as DNA, the CDR3 is TGTGCCAGCAACCCGGGACTAGCGCGCAATGAGCAGTTCTTC.

The chain links TRBV7-2 to TRBJ2-7, with TRBD2 identical over 7 bases. Per the germline V gene, CDR1 is SGHTA and CDR2 is FQGNSA. The CDR3 contains 13 residues. V was pared by 7 bases and J by 5 bases, with 8 bases of the junction left unmatched. The CDR3 protein is CASTLGGENEQYF. The CDR3 DNA sequence: TGTGCCAGCACCCTGGGGGGGGAGAACGAGCAGTACTTC.

This clone occurred once. The V call is TRBV18, the J call TRBJ1-4, with 10 nucleotides matching TRBD1. V gave up 4 bases and J gave up 5 bases; unmatched junction bases: 7. The CDR3 runs 16 residues. In germline, CDR1 is KGHSH, CDR2 LQKENI. The chain's CDR3 is CASSRRPGQGNEKLFF. CDR3 coding DNA: TGTGCCAGCTCACGAAGACCGGGACAGGGGAATGAAAAACTGTTTTTT.

The chain carries TRBV19 and TRBJ2-7, with 11 nucleotides matching TRBD1. Germline values: CDR1 LNHDA, CDR2 SQIVND (reference sequence). This CDR3 is 14 amino acids long. Losses at the gene ends were 3 bases for V and 4 bases for J; bases not matched to a gene: 2. Here the CDR3 DNA reads TGTGCCAGTAGTATTGGGGACAGGGGGTACGAGCAGTACTTC. Its translation is CASSIGDRGYEQYF.

V and J are TRBV5-6 and TRBJ2-3; possible D gene TRBD2, 6 bases. This CDR3 is built from 14 residues. Trimming removed 5 bases at V and 8 bases at J, with 18 bases between. Germline V lookup: CDR1 SGHDT, CDR2 YYEEEE. The CDR3 sequence: CASSLIAEVSTQYF. In DNA, the CDR3 is TGTGCCAGCAGTTTGATAGCGGAAGTGAGTACGCAGTATTTT.